This TCR beta chain was sequenced in a study of blood T cell repertoires in COVID-19. As for the study in general: The United States, Italy and Spain supplied acute and convalescent COVID-19 samples.

V was clipped by 3 bases and J by 9 bases; unmatched bases: 11. CDR3 length: 17 residues. The germline V gene encodes CDR1 KGHSH and CDR2 LQKENI. Assay used: immunoSEQ multiplex PCR; TCRdb lists only in-frame clones, some missing. The sample contains about 210,000 clones, about 91% of which appear only once. This TCR derives from a man between 18 and 29 years old with acute COVID-19. Input material: PBMCs or T cells enriched from blood (not recorded which). V usage is TRBV18 and J usage is TRBJ2-1; TRBD2 matches at 13 bases. The CDR3 loop is CASSPPKLAGGPLEQFF. DNA of the CDR3: TGTGCCAGCTCACCGCCCAAACTAGCGGGAGGGCCTCTTGAGCAGTTCTTC.